The 3 T cell receptor beta chains reported below all come from one sample, sequenced in a study of T cells in Graves' hyperthyroidism and ophthalmopathy (dated by TCRdb to the late 2010s). The method behind the library was multiplex PCR. This sample was sequenced with an Illumina HiSeq 2000. Amplification of TCR beta CDR3 regions was carried out from RNA transcripts. For the first round of RT-PCR on the TCR CDR3, the HTBI primer set was used together with the Qiagen OneStep RT-PCR kit. TCRdb reran the public reads through fastp at Q25 and MiXCR, keeping productive beta chains. Every distinct CDR3 protein forms one entry, paired with its most common genes and DNA. In all, the sample holds under 650,000 distinct CDR3 sequences, and around 15% of those were seen once. Jointly, the top ten make up 3% to 4% of the sample. Sequencing was carried out using blood. The receptors stem from a woman younger than 45 with Graves' hyperthyroidism.

The V call is TRBV9, the J call TRBJ2-1, with 9 bases aligning to TRBD1. With V trimmed by 0 bases and J by 4 bases, 8 bases remained unmatched. Germline CDR1 and CDR2: SGDLS and YYNGEE. The CDR3 covers 17 residues. CDR3 region: CASSVVYGTGTYNEQFF. Here the CDR3 DNA reads TGTGCCAGCAGCGTAGTATACGGGACAGGGACGTACAATGAGCAGTTCTTC.

Many counts were recorded for this clonotype. The rearrangement joins TRBV7-8 to TRBJ2-7; 8 bases are a match to TRBD2. CDR1 SGHVS and CDR2 FQNEAQ come from the germline V gene. V gave up 7 bases and J gave up 7 bases; unmatched junction bases: 15. The CDR3 totals 15 residues. Here the CDR3 DNA reads TGTGCCAGCACCTCGGGAGGAGCAGGCGGGAGGGAGCAGTACTTC. Protein sequence: CASTSGGAGGREQYF.

This clonotype was detected ten times or more. The J gene is TRBJ2-7, the V gene TRBV18; 8 bases line up with TRBD1. J was trimmed by 7 bases and V by 5 bases; bases with no gene match: 10. This CDR3 comprises 14 residues. Per germline, CDR1 KGHSH and CDR2 LQKENI. The CDR3 nucleotides are TGTGCCAGCTCATCGAGGACAGGGTTTGAGGAGCAGTACTTC. Translation: CASSSRTGFEEQYF. The full variable domain, rest sourced from reference TRBV18 and TRBJ2-7, is NAGVMQNPRHLVRRRGQEARLRCSPMKGHSHVYWYRQLPEEGLKFMVYLQKENIIDESGMPKERFSAEFPKEGPSILRIQQVVRGDSAAYFCASSSRTGFEEQYFGPGTRLTVT.